Shown below are 31 T cell receptor beta chains from a single sample sequenced in a study of blood T cell repertoires in COVID-19 (dated by TCRdb to the early 2020s). Library construction relied on the immunoSEQ multiplex PCR assay. Drawn from immuneACCESS, this table holds only the in-frame rearrangements with V and J called that TCRdb kept. Clones are partly lost; checked studies trace under half to an unresolved V gene and leave the rest unexplained. The sample table shows a few hundred thousand clones, and more than 65% are seen once. The ten largest clones take up about 1% of the sample. What was sequenced was peripheral blood. The receptors come from a human donor with acute or convalescent COVID-19. The donor label of this sample is uncertain.

The chain is built from TRBV12-3 or TRBV12-4 and TRBJ1-3; D is unclear. Deletions cut 5 bases from V and 3 bases from J, with 5 bases between. This CDR3 is built from 12 residues. CDR3 residues: CASSLLGNTIYF. CDR3 bases: TGTGCCAGCAGTCTCCTTGGAAACACCATATATTTT.

The chain uses TRBV5-6 and TRBJ2-3, with TRBD2 as a possible D gene (7 bases). Trimming pared 4 bases from V and 4 bases from J, leaving 19 bases between. The CDR3 sequence is 16 residues long. Germline V gene data show CDR1 as SGHDT and CDR2 as YYEEEE. CDR3 DNA: TGTGCCAGCAGCCTAGTCGCGGGGGCAAGGTCAGATACGCAGTATTTT. Protein: CASSLVAGARSDTQYF.

This clone was found once. The chain joins TRBV7-2 to TRBJ2-1; D unresolved. Germline values: CDR1 SGHTA, CDR2 FQGNSA. This CDR3 region has 14 residues. V shed 6 bases and J shed 6 bases, with 15 bases lying between them. The CDR3 protein is CASRGEMMVNEQFF. For the CDR3, the DNA is TGTGCCAGCAGAGGAGAGATGATGGTCAATGAGCAGTTCTTC.

The V and J genes are TRBV2 and TRBJ2-7; maybe TRBD1 (6 bases). V was clipped by 5 bases and J by 1 base, with 15 bases between them. Germline CDR1 is SNHLY and CDR2 is FYNNEI. This CDR3 has 15 amino acids. DNA of the CDR3: TGTGCCAGCAGTAAAAACCGGGACAAGTCCTACGAGCAGTACTTC. Translation gives CASSKNRDKSYEQYF.

The chain employs TRBV18 and TRBJ1-2, with D possibly TRBD1 on 6 matching bases. The length of the CDR3 is 13 residues. Germline V gene data show CDR1 as KGHSH and CDR2 as LQKENI. Trimming took off 3 bases at V and 3 bases at J, with 8 bases between the two ends. The DNA for the CDR3 is TGTGCCAGCTCACCTTGGACAGACTATGGCTACACCTTC. It translates to CASSPWTDYGYTF.

The chain couples TRBV19 to TRBJ1-5; D is possibly TRBD1 (6 bases). The germline CDR1 and CDR2 sequences are LNHDA and SQIVND (reference sequence). V was shortened by 7 bases and J by 4 bases, with 14 bases between the two germline ends. The CDR3 covers 14 residues. The CDR3 nucleotides are TGTGCCAGTACCACGACAGGAACTAATCAGCCCCAGCATTTT. Translation gives CASTTTGTNQPQHF.

The chain couples TRBV7-9 to TRBJ1-5; D might be TRBD1 (6 bases). The V gene's germline CDR1 is SEHNR and CDR2 FQNEAQ (reference sequence). This CDR3 contains 15 residues. V lost 2 bases to trimming and J lost 3 bases, with 11 bases between them. The CDR3, as DNA: TGTGCCAGCAGCTTAAGTACAGGGAACAATCAGCCCCAGCATTTT. The encoded protein is CASSLSTGNNQPQHF.

The chain combines TRBV19 with TRBJ2-1; 7 bases map to TRBD1. The CDR3 has 15 residues. Germline CDR1 is LNHDA and CDR2 is SQIVND (reference sequence). Unmatched junction bases numbered 6, after V lost 3 bases and J lost 4 bases. Here the CDR3 DNA reads TGTGCCAGTAGTATCACAGGGGCCGGTTACAATGAGCAGTTCTTC. Its protein is CASSITGAGYNEQFF. Drawing the rest from reference TRBV19 and TRBJ2-1, the complete variable domain is DGGITQSPKYLFRKEGQNVTLSCEQNLNHDAMYWYRQDPGQGLRLIYYSQIVNDFQKGDIAEGYSVSREKKESFPLTVTSAQKNPTAFYLCASSITGAGYNEQFFGPGTRLTVL.

In this sample, this clone turned up once. This chain joins TRBV6-1 and TRBJ1-1; no firm D call. The V and J ends lost 2 bases and 11 bases respectively, with 9 bases between them. This CDR3 is built from 11 residues. Germline V gives CDR1 MNHNS, CDR2 SASEGT. The CDR3 coding sequence is TGTGCCAGCAGTGAATGGAGGTTGGCTTTCTTT. Translation: CASSEWRLAFF.

The rearrangement uses TRBV11-2 and TRBJ1-1; D is ambiguous. CDR3 length: 15 amino acids. The V gene's germline CDR1 is SGHAT and CDR2 FQNNGV. The V end was cut by 1 base, the J end by 4 bases, with 13 bases between. This chain's CDR3 is CASSLAGSVGTEAFF. CDR3 coding DNA: TGTGCCAGCAGCTTAGCGGGGAGTGTAGGCACTGAAGCTTTCTTT.

This chain uses TRBV7-9 with TRBJ2-1; D perhaps matches TRBD1 (5 bases). Trimming removed 0 bases from V and 1 base from J, with 7 bases in between. CDR3 length: 15 amino acids. The germline V gene encodes CDR1 SEHNR and CDR2 FQNEAQ (reference sequence). Here the CDR3 DNA reads TGTGCCAGCAGCTTAGCGCAGGGATCCTACAATGAGCAGTTCTTC. Its translation is CASSLAQGSYNEQFF.

V and J are TRBV5-1 and TRBJ1-2; a weak D match, TRBD1 (5 bases). The CDR3 covers 15 residues. The V end lost 5 bases, the J end lost 5 bases, and 19 bases lay between the germline ends. CDR1 and CDR2 from the germline V gene are SGHRS and YFSETQ. CDR3 coding DNA: TGCGCCAGCAGACAATCCACAGGCGGGGAGTATGGCTACACCTTC. Protein sequence: CASRQSTGGEYGYTF.

This chain connects TRBV3-1 (or the pseudogene TRBV3-2) to TRBJ1-2; D not resolved. The V gene's germline CDR1 is LGHDT and CDR2 YNNKEL (reference sequence). V dropped 1 base and J dropped 6 bases, with 9 bases sitting between them. This CDR3 spans 13 amino acids. The CDR3 region has the DNA TGTGCCAGCAGCCAAGGGTCAGGTGATGGCTACACCTTC. It specifies CASSQGSGDGYTF.

The chain joins TRBV4-2 to TRBJ2-5; 8 bases line up with TRBD2. CDR3 length equals 17 residues. V trimming: 1 base; J trimming: 1 base; junction bases outside the gene matches: 8. Germline V CDR1 and CDR2: LGHNA, YNFKEQ. The CDR3 loop is CASSQGAGRGAQETQYF. The CDR3 region has the DNA TGTGCCAGCAGCCAAGGGGCCGGGCGGGGGGCCCAAGAGACCCAGTACTTC.

V gene TRBV5-1 combines with J gene TRBJ1-1; tentatively, D is TRBD1 (5 bases). Germline-derived CDR1 and CDR2 are SGHRS and YFSETQ. V lost 3 bases and J lost 1, with 13 bases in between. This CDR3 has 15 amino acids. CDR3 residues: CASSWVGGQNTEAFF. The DNA of the CDR3 is TGCGCCAGCAGCTGGGTAGGCGGACAGAACACTGAAGCTTTCTTT.

The chain has TRBV10-3 and TRBJ1-1; D may be TRBD1 (5 bases). Trimming cost V 5 bases and J 3 bases, with 13 bases left between them. From germline, CDR1 is ENHRY and CDR2 SYGVKD. CDR3 length equals 14 residues. Here the CDR3 reads CAISRSGGDTEAFF. In nucleotides, the CDR3 is TGTGCCATCAGTCGGTCGGGAGGGGACACTGAAGCTTTCTTT.

The chain is built from TRBV3-1 (or the pseudogene TRBV3-2) and TRBJ2-7; possibly TRBD2 for D (6 bases). In germline, CDR1 is LGHDT, CDR2 YNNKEL (reference sequence). The V end lost 3 bases, the J end lost 10 bases, and 13 bases lay between the germline ends. This CDR3 is 12 amino acids long. CDR3 sequence reads: CASSQNTGLQYF. CDR3 DNA sequence: TGTGCCAGCAGCCAGAATACAGGACTACAGTACTTC.

The rearrangement uses TRBV5-1 and TRBJ1-6; 10 nucleotides agree with TRBD1. The CDR3 extends over 16 amino acids. V lost 4 bases and J lost 9; bases outside the gene matches: 10. Germline lookup yields CDR1 SGHRS and CDR2 YFSETQ. Here the CDR3 reads CASSPQAGQGSSPLHF. The DNA of the CDR3 is TGCGCCAGCAGCCCTCAGGCGGGACAGGGGTCTTCACCCCTCCACTTT.

The sample holds one count of this clone. The V gene is TRBV7-9, the J gene TRBJ2-7; perhaps TRBD1 as D (6 bases). The ends were cut back, 5 bases at V and 5 bases at J, with 16 bases in the middle. In germline, CDR1 is SEHNR, CDR2 FQNEAQ (reference sequence). The CDR3 is 14 residues long. The CDR3 DNA reads as TGTGCCAGCAGCCTCAGGGGTTATGGAAACGAGCAGTACTTC. It translates to CASSLRGYGNEQYF.

The gene calls are TRBV5-4 and TRBJ2-3, with 8 bases matching TRBD1. J gave up 4 bases and V 2 bases, and 6 bases lay outside the gene matches. Germline V gives CDR1 SGHNT, CDR2 YYREEE (reference sequence). The CDR3 runs to 15 residues. CDR3 in DNA: TGTGCCAGCAGCTTTGACAGGGGAGTGGCAGATACGCAGTATTTT. Translated, it gives CASSFDRGVADTQYF.

This rearrangement joins TRBV28 to TRBJ2-3, with TRBD2 identical over 14 bases. The germline V gene has CDR1 MDHEN and CDR2 SYDVKM. The CDR3 has 20 amino acids. V lost 4 bases to trimming and J lost 0 bases; unmatched junction nucleotides: 12. CDR3 DNA sequence: TGTGCCAGCAGTTCCGGGAAAGGACTAGCGGGGGGCACTAGCACAGATACGCAGTATTTT. Its protein is CASSSGKGLAGGTSTDTQYF.

The V gene is TRBV28, the J gene TRBJ2-3; possible D gene TRBD2, 6 bases. This CDR3 region has 16 residues. V lost 5 bases, J lost 0 bases, and 15 bases lay in between. Germline V gene data show CDR1 as MDHEN and CDR2 as SYDVKM. The CDR3 is CASSRTSSASTDTQYF. In nucleotides, the CDR3 is TGTGCCAGCAGTCGTACTTCTAGCGCGAGCACAGATACGCAGTATTTT.

The rearrangement uses TRBV24-1 and TRBJ2-5, with 9 bases fitting TRBD1. The CDR3 contains 15 residues. Germline V CDR1 and CDR2: KGHDR, SFDVKD. Losses at the gene ends were 4 bases for V and 5 bases for J; bases not matched to a gene: 7. The CDR3 reads CATSERTGAAETQYF. The DNA of the CDR3 is TGTGCCACCAGTGAACGGACAGGGGCCGCTGAGACCCAGTACTTC.

A few counts support this clone. The chain couples TRBV5-4 to TRBJ2-5; D gene ambiguous. The CDR3 covers 13 residues. With 1 base removed from V and 3 bases from J, the gap between germline ends came to 7 bases. The V gene's germline CDR1 is SGHNT and CDR2 YYREEE (reference sequence). The CDR3 DNA follows: TGTGCCAGCAGCTTGCACATTGAAGAGACCCAGTACTTC. This encodes CASSLHIEETQYF.

This clone was detected only once. The CDR3 bases are TGTGCCAGCAGCTCACTTAGCGGGAGTTATAACGAGCAGTACTTC. It translates to CASSSLSGSYNEQYF. J is TRBJ2-7 and V is TRBV11-2; 9 bases line up with TRBD2. CDR3 size: 15 residues. Germline loops: CDR1 SGHAT, CDR2 FQNNGV. The V gene end was trimmed by 4 bases and the J gene end by 5 bases; junction bases not matched to a gene: 9.

The CDR3 sequence: CASSPGSSYNEQFF. CDR3 in DNA: TGCGCCAGCAGTCCAGGGTCTTCATACAATGAGCAGTTCTTC. This rearrangement joins TRBV4-1 to TRBJ2-1, with TRBD1 as a possible D gene (5 bases). CDR1 MGHRA and CDR2 YSYEKL come from the germline V gene. The V end was cut by 6 bases, the J end by 4 bases, with 13 bases between. This CDR3 spans 14 amino acids.

To note about this clone: Other nucleotide sequences from this sample produce the same CDR3. V usage is TRBV12-3 or TRBV12-4 and J usage is TRBJ1-1; D is perhaps TRBD1 (6 bases). V was trimmed by 6 bases and J by 0 bases, leaving 8 bases between them. This CDR3 has 13 residues. For the CDR3, the DNA is TGTGCCAGCAGAGGACAGATGAACACTGAAGCTTTCTTT. Translating gives CASRGQMNTEAFF.

The gene calls are TRBV14 and TRBJ2-2; D perhaps matches TRBD1 (6 bases). Trimming cost V 6 bases and J 2 bases, with 13 bases left between them. The CDR3 totals 15 residues. CDR1 is SGHDN and CDR2 is FVKESK in the germline V gene. In nucleotides, the CDR3 is TGTGCCAGCAGTGGACAGATACTAAACACCGGGGAGCTGTTTTTT. This translates into CASSGQILNTGELFF.

The chain carries TRBV7-9 and TRBJ1-2, with 7 bases matching TRBD1. V lost 5 bases, J lost 5 bases, and 14 bases stayed unmatched. Germline V gene sequence: CDR1 SEHNR, CDR2 FQNEAQ (reference sequence). This CDR3 region has 16 residues. Here the CDR3 DNA reads TGTGCCAGCAGCCGGGACAGCCGCCCCCGAGGATATGGCTACACCTTC. This gives the protein CASSRDSRPRGYGYTF.

The sample holds one count of this clone. V and J are TRBV18 and TRBJ1-5, with 7 positions matching TRBD1. CDR1 and CDR2 (germline): KGHSH, LQKENI. The CDR3 runs to 17 residues. V lost 1 base and J lost 0; bases outside the gene matches: 6. In nucleotides, the CDR3 is TGTGCCAGCTCACCACTCCCGACAGGGCGTAGCAATCAGCCCCAGCATTTT. Its protein is CASSPLPTGRSNQPQHF.

The chain joins TRBV5-1 to TRBJ1-4, with a tentative D call TRBD1 (5 bases). CDR1 is SGHRS and CDR2 is YFSETQ in the germline V gene. This CDR3 has 15 amino acids. V was cut by 3 bases and J by 6 bases, with 15 bases left in between. CDR3 loop: CASSSKAPGDEKLFF. CDR3 nucleotides: TGCGCCAGCAGCTCAAAGGCCCCGGGGGATGAAAAACTGTTTTTT.